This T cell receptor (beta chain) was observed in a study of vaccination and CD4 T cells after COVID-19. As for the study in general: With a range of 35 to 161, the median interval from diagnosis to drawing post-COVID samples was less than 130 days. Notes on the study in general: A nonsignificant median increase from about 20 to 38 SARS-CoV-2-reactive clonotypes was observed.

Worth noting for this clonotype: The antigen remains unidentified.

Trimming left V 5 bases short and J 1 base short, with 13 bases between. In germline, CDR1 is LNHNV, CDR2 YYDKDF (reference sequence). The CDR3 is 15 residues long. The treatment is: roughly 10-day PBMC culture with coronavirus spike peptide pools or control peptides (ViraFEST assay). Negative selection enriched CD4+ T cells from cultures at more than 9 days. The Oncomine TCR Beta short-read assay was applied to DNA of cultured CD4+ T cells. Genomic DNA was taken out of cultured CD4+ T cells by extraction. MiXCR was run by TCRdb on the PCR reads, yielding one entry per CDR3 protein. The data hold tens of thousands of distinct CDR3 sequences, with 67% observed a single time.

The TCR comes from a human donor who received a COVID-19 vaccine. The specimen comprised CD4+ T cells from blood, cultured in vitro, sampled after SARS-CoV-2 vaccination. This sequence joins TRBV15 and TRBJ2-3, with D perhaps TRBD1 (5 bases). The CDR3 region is CATSEEARGTDTQYF. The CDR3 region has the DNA TGTGCCACCAGCGAGGAAGCCAGGGGCACAGATACGCAGTATTTT.